This is a list of T cell receptor beta chains from one sample in a study of CD8+ T cells in alopecia areata. The protocol was immunoSEQ multiplex PCR, while the TCRdb copy is restricted to in-frame clones and leaves out a portion. Of roughly 70,000 clones in the sample, about 30% were seen once. The source was CD8+ T cells sorted from blood, collected at week 4, from a patient treated with tofacitinib. The receptors come from a human donor with alopecia areata. CDR3s include the opening cysteine and the closing phenylalanine or tryptophan. The order of the fields is D gene, CDR3 length, V gene, J gene, clone size, CDR3 protein, CDR3 DNA. The D gene is left open where the match is weak. Clone size is given for some rows only: seen once, a few or many times, or a class if the clone is expanded.

NA	15	TRBV13	TRBJ2-2	NA	CASSNPGGGIGELFF	TGTGCCAGCAGCAACCCGGGAGGGGGCATCGGGGAGCTGTTTTTT
NA	14	TRBV7-3	TRBJ2-7	NA	CASSSWTGPYEQYF	TGTGCCAGCAGCTCATGGACGGGACCCTACGAGCAGTACTTC
NA	15	TRBV4-3	TRBJ2-5	NA	CASSPRSGMGETQYF	TGCGCCAGCAGCCCAAGGTCAGGGATGGGAGAGACCCAGTACTTC
TRBD1	13	TRBV29-1	TRBJ1-2	NA	CSVEDREDYGYTF	TGCAGCGTTGAGGACAGGGAGGACTATGGCTACACCTTC
NA	13	TRBV15	TRBJ2-1	few	CATSRSGSNEQFF	TGTGCCACCAGCAGGTCCGGCTCCAATGAGCAGTTCTTC
NA	15	TRBV11-2	TRBJ2-5	NA	CASSLVRSPRETQYF	TGTGCCAGCAGCTTAGTCCGCTCGCCTCGAGAGACCCAGTACTTC
NA	10	TRBV29-1	TRBJ2-7	few	CSVAGNEQYF	TGCAGCGTAGCGGGTAACGAGCAGTACTTC
TRBD1	14	TRBV30	TRBJ1-2	few	CAWSRDSLNYGYTF	TGTGCCTGGAGCCGGGACAGTCTTAACTATGGCTACACCTTC
NA	12	TRBV7-8	TRBJ1-4	NA	CASSHAFEKLFF	TGTGCCAGCAGCCACGCCTTTGAAAAACTGTTTTTT
NA	12	TRBV29-1	TRBJ2-7	NA	CSVGKGDYEQYF	TGCAGCGTTGGGAAGGGGGACTACGAGCAGTACTTC
TRBD1	14	TRBV4-3	TRBJ2-7	medium-sized	CASSPSQGADEQYF	TGCGCCAGCAGCCCTAGTCAGGGGGCCGACGAGCAGTACTTC
TRBD2	15	TRBV2	TRBJ2-7	NA	CASSETSGRHYEQYF	TGTGCCAGCAGCGAGACTAGCGGCCGGCACTACGAGCAGTACTTC
NA	11	TRBV30	TRBJ1-1	NA	CAWGGTREAFF	TGTGCCTGGGGGGGGACACGCGAAGCTTTCTTT
NA	18	TRBV21-1	TRBJ2-7	few	CASSKGPWRFLSPYEQYF	TGTGCCAGCAGCAAAGGACCCTGGAGGTTCTTAAGCCCCTACGAGCAGTACTTC
NA	14	TRBV27	TRBJ2-7	NA	CASSFGAGGYEQYF	TGTGCCAGCAGTTTCGGCGCAGGGGGGTACGAGCAGTACTTC
TRBD1	13	TRBV29-1	TRBJ2-7	NA	CSARTGSSYEQYF	TGCAGCGCCCGGACAGGGAGCTCCTACGAGCAGTACTTC
TRBD1	13	TRBV30	TRBJ2-7	NA	CAWSTGGAYEQYF	TGTGCCTGGTCTACAGGGGGCGCATACGAGCAGTACTTC
NA	12	TRBV7-9	TRBJ1-1	NA	CASSQMGTEAFF	TGTGCCAGCAGTCAGATGGGGACTGAAGCTTTCTTT
NA	14	TRBV15	TRBJ2-5	NA	CATSRGKGMETQYF	TGTGCCACCAGCAGGGGGAAAGGGATGGAGACCCAGTACTTC
NA	14	TRBV9	TRBJ1-5	NA	CASSVGGSNQPQHF	TGTGCCAGCAGCGTCGGGGGGAGCAATCAGCCCCAGCATTTT
NA	12	TRBV4-1	TRBJ1-1	few	CASSQVGTEAFF	TGCGCCAGCAGCCAAGTGGGGACTGAAGCTTTCTTT
TRBD1	15	TRBV29-1	TRBJ2-7	NA	CSVVGTGEDSYEQYF	TGCAGCGTTGTGGGGACAGGGGAAGACTCCTACGAGCAGTACTTC
NA	14	TRBV2	TRBJ1-5	many	CASSEERGAQPQHF	TGTGCCAGCAGTGAAGAGAGGGGAGCTCAGCCCCAGCATTTT
TRBD1	13	TRBV28	TRBJ2-7	many	CASSHRGQVEQYF	TGTGCCAGCAGCCACAGGGGGCAAGTGGAGCAGTACTTC
TRBD2	13	TRBV29-1	TRBJ2-7	NA	CSVAGPGGDEQYF	TGCAGCGTTGCTGGACCCGGGGGGGACGAGCAGTACTTC
TRBD1	16	TRBV27	TRBJ2-2	NA	CASTLLSFRGIGELFF	TGTGCCAGCACCCTACTCTCCTTCAGGGGGATCGGGGAGCTGTTTTTT
TRBD2	16	TRBV7-9	TRBJ2-1	NA	CASSPPVGGDGNEQFF	TGTGCCAGCAGCCCACCCGTGGGAGGGGACGGCAATGAGCAGTTCTTC
NA	15	TRBV7-8	TRBJ2-7	NA	CASSLRSGPIYEQYF	TGTGCCAGCAGCCTCCGGTCAGGACCAATCTACGAGCAGTACTTC
NA	15	TRBV29-1	TRBJ2-6	NA	CSVRAGRSGANVLTF	TGCAGCGTTCGGGCAGGGCGCTCTGGGGCCAACGTCCTGACTTTC
TRBD1	14	TRBV5-6	TRBJ2-7	NA	CASSGGTGSYEQYF	TGTGCCAGCAGCGGCGGGACAGGCTCCTACGAGCAGTACTTC
NA	13	TRBV29-1	TRBJ2-2	few	CSAEVANTGELFF	TGCAGCGCCGAGGTAGCGAACACCGGGGAGCTGTTTTTT
TRBD2	12	TRBV6-5	TRBJ2-1	many	CGAGVKINEQFF	TGCGGAGCGGGAGTTAAAATCAATGAGCAGTTCTTC
NA	12	TRBV29-1	TRBJ2-7	NA	CSVGDSSYEQYF	TGCAGCGTTGGGGACTCCTCCTACGAGCAGTACTTC
TRBD2	19	TRBV30	TRBJ2-6	NA	CAWSWGEGLAGSGANVLTF	TGTGCCTGGAGTTGGGGTGAGGGACTAGCGGGCTCTGGGGCCAACGTCCTGACTTTC
TRBD2	15	TRBV2	TRBJ2-5	few	CASTLNSGTGETQYF	TGTGCCAGCACCCTGAATAGCGGGACGGGAGAGACCCAGTACTTC
NA	14	TRBV30	TRBJ2-3	few	CAWSGGGGADTQYF	TGTGCCTGGAGTGGCGGAGGTGGGGCAGATACGCAGTATTTT
TRBD1	13	TRBV29-1	TRBJ2-7	few	CSVGTGQGTEQYF	TGCAGCGTTGGGACTGGACAGGGGACCGAGCAGTACTTC
NA	14	TRBV29-1	TRBJ2-7	NA	CSVFSGLTSEEQYF	TGCAGCGTTTTTAGCGGACTAACGAGTGAAGAGCAGTACTTC
TRBD2	15	TRBV5-4	TRBJ2-1	NA	CASNPGGRAYNEQFF	TGTGCCAGCAACCCGGGGGGGCGAGCCTACAATGAGCAGTTCTTC
NA	15	TRBV27	TRBJ2-1	NA	CASSLAAPSYNEQFF	TGTGCCAGCAGTCTAGCAGCTCCTTCCTACAATGAGCAGTTCTTC
NA	13	TRBV13	TRBJ2-7	NA	CASSLNRDYEQYF	TGTGCCAGCAGTCTCAACCGGGACTACGAGCAGTACTTC
NA	15	TRBV2	TRBJ1-5	NA	CASSRGTTSNQPQHF	TGTGCCAGCTCCAGGGGAACTACTAGCAATCAGCCCCAGCATTTT
NA	13	TRBV6-5	TRBJ2-5	NA	CASATREQETQYF	TGTGCCAGCGCTACTAGGGAACAAGAGACCCAGTACTTC
TRBD2	17	TRBV5-4	TRBJ2-7	few	CASSLDGTSGGAYEQYF	TGTGCCAGCAGCTTGGACGGGACTAGCGGAGGGGCCTACGAGCAGTACTTC
TRBD1	14	TRBV10-2	TRBJ2-7	NA	CASSEWDRIYEQYF	TGCGCCAGCAGTGAGTGGGACAGAATCTACGAGCAGTACTTC
NA	14	TRBV29-1	TRBJ1-1	NA	CSVIGRDLLTEAFF	TGCAGCGTTATCGGGAGGGATCTACTCACTGAAGCTTTCTTT
NA	15	TRBV30	TRBJ2-2	NA	CAWSPYTRDTGELFF	TGTGCCTGGAGCCCCTATACAAGGGATACCGGGGAGCTGTTTTTT